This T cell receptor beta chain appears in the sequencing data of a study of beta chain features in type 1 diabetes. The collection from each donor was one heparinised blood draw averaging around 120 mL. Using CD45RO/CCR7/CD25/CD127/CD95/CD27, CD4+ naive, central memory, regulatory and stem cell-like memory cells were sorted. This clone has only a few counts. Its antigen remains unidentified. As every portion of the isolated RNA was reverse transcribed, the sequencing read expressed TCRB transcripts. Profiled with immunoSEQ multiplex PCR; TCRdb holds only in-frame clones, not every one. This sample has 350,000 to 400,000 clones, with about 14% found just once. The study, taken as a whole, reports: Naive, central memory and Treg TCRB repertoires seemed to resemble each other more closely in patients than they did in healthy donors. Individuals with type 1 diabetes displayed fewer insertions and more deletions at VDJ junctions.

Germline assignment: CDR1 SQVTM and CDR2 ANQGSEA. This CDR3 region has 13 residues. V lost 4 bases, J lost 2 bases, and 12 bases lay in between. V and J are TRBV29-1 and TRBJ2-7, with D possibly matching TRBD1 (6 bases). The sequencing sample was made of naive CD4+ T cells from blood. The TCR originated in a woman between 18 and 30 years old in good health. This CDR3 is CSVARGFTYEQYF. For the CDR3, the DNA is TGCAGCGTTGCGAGGGGGTTTACCTACGAGCAGTACTTC.